This T cell receptor (beta chain) originates from a study of memory CD4+ T cells and cytomegalovirus serostatus. The assay was immunoSEQ multiplex PCR, and TCRdb's table has in-frame clones only and misses some. The data show 50,000 to 75,000 clones, approximately 85% seen once. The sort gate was single viable CD3+CD4+CD8-CD45RO+ cells for memory CD4+ T cells. The CDR3 length is 13 residues. The V and J ends lost 3 bases and 4 bases respectively, with 6 bases between them. Germline CDR1 SNHLY, CDR2 FYNNEI. The sample holds a few counts of this clone. Input material: memory CD4+ T cells from blood. The receptor comes from an adult in good health and CMV-seronegative. The V gene is TRBV2, the J gene TRBJ2-2; D is undetermined. CDR3 sequence reads: CASSDTATGELFF. DNA of the CDR3: TGTGCCAGCAGTGACACGGCCACCGGGGAGCTGTTTTTT.